Listed here is a single TCR beta chain. The data originate from a study of CD8 T cells in Susac syndrome. This CDR3 comprises 14 residues. Trimming cost V 3 bases and J 2 bases, with 11 bases left between them. With random hexamers, reverse transcription was performed on about 0.5 to 1 ug of RNA. An immunoSEQ multiplex PCR generated amplified TCR beta CDR3 products spanning 54 Vbeta and 13 Jbeta. TCRdb re-analysed the immunoSEQ multiplex PCR reads in MiXCR, keeping a single row per CDR3 protein. The sample includes roughly 130,000 distinct CDR3 sequences, 90% to 95% of them seen just once. FACS enriched CD8+ TEMRA cells, while bulk CD8+ and CD4+ were negatively isolated.

This clonotype was sampled from a human donor with multiple sclerosis. The chain couples TRBV12-3 or TRBV12-4 to TRBJ2-7, with D perhaps being TRBD1 or TRBD2 (5 bases each). Sequenced: CD4+ T cells from PBMCs. The CDR3 here is CASSLGDGTYEQYF. DNA of the CDR3: TGTGCCAGCAGTTTGGGGGACGGAACCTACGAGCAGTACTTC.